These 25 T cell receptor beta chains originate from one sample sequenced in a study of response to subunit inactivated influenza vaccine. MiXCR, run by TCRdb on the RT-PCR reads, gives a single entry per CDR3 protein. This table has 500,000 to 600,000 distinct CDR3 sequences, 12% appearing once. Material: PBMCs from blood, obtained on the day of vaccination. Source of these receptors: a man aged 45 to 65 who received an inactivated influenza vaccine.

There are a few counts of this clonotype. This chain connects TRBV28 to TRBJ1-2, with TRBD1 matching 7 bases. The CDR3 loop spans 13 amino acids. After removal of 5 bases from V and 8 bases from J, the junction contained 8 bases not matched to a gene. CDR1 is MDHEN and CDR2 is SYDVKM in the germline V gene. The CDR3 sequence: CASSDRQGLGYTF. DNA of the CDR3: TGTGCCAGCAGTGATCGACAGGGTCTGGGCTACACCTTC.

The J gene is TRBJ2-5, the V gene TRBV9; D remains unclear. CDR1 SGDLS and CDR2 YYNGEE come from the germline V gene. V was pared by 0 bases and J by 4 bases, with 16 bases between. CDR3 length equals 16 residues. CDR3 nucleotide sequence: TGTGCCAGCAGCGTAGGGGCCCTCACAGTAGGAGAGACCCAGTACTTC. It specifies CASSVGALTVGETQYF.

The table lists this clonotype with many counts. The chain links TRBV15 to TRBJ2-5, with TRBD2 identical over 8 bases. The CDR3 totals 18 residues. V trimming: 0 bases; J trimming: 0 bases; junction bases outside the gene matches: 9. Germline loops: CDR1 LNHNV, CDR2 YYDKDF (reference sequence). The CDR3 sequence: CATSRDRGGSFYQETQYF. DNA of the CDR3: TGTGCCACCAGCAGAGATCGGGGGGGGTCGTTCTACCAAGAGACCCAGTACTTC.

This chain links TRBV7-8 with TRBJ2-1; 9 nucleotides line up with TRBD1. CDR3 length: 14 amino acids. The J segment lost 7 bases and the V segment lost 5 bases, leaving 6 bases of the junction unmatched. In germline, CDR1 is SGHVS, CDR2 FQNEAQ. CDR3 protein: CASSDWTGVNEQFF. As DNA, the CDR3 is TGTGCCAGCAGCGACTGGACAGGGGTAAATGAGCAGTTCTTC.

This clonotype appeared a few times. The rearrangement links TRBV5-1 to TRBJ2-7; TRBD1 might be the D (5 bases). Germline loops: CDR1 SGHRS, CDR2 YFSETQ. The CDR3 consists of 13 residues. V lost 2 bases, J lost 5 bases, and 11 bases lay in between. In nucleotides, the CDR3 is TGCGCCAGCAGCTTCGAATGGGGCGACGAGCAGTACTTC. It specifies CASSFEWGDEQYF.

The chain combines TRBV12-3 or TRBV12-4 with TRBJ1-2, with a tentative D call TRBD1 (5 bases). The CDR3 has 14 residues. Trimming pared 2 bases from V and 1 base from J, leaving 8 bases between. CDR3 loop: CASSLIGHNYGYTF. The CDR3 DNA reads TGTGCCAGCAGTTTAATAGGACATAACTATGGCTACACCTTC.

This clonotype showed up many times. This rearrangement joins TRBV29-1 to TRBJ1-1; perhaps TRBD1 as D (6 bases). Germline V gene sequence: CDR1 SQVTM, CDR2 ANQGSEA. Trimming pared 5 bases from V and 3 bases from J, leaving 13 bases between. The CDR3 runs to 13 residues. The CDR3 coding sequence is TGCAGCGTTTCTAAACAGGGCGACACTGAAGCTTTCTTT. This sequence encodes CSVSKQGDTEAFF.

The chain employs TRBV6-5 and TRBJ2-4; D gene ambiguous. The CDR3 loop spans 13 amino acids. Germline loops: CDR1 MNHEY, CDR2 SVGAGI. With 0 bases removed from V and 7 bases from J, the gap between germline ends came to 7 bases. CDR3 sequence reads: CASSYSTQNIQYF. CDR3 bases: TGTGCCAGCAGTTACTCAACACAGAACATTCAGTACTTC.

This clonotype was seen ten or more times. This chain uses TRBV29-1 with TRBJ2-7; D might be TRBD1 or TRBD2, each matching 7 bases. The CDR3 runs to 11 residues. V gave up 6 bases and J gave up 6 bases, with 12 bases separating them. Germline V gene data show CDR1 as SQVTM and CDR2 as ANQGSEA. CDR3 sequence reads: CSVGGTAEQYF. The CDR3 nucleotides are TGCAGCGTGGGAGGGACAGCCGAGCAGTACTTC.

This clonotype was seen more than once but under ten times. This chain links TRBV6-5 with TRBJ2-7; 12 bases agree with TRBD1. The CDR3 covers 16 residues. Per the germline V gene, CDR1 is MNHEY and CDR2 is SVGAGI. Trimming at V came to 0 bases and at J to 6 bases, leaving 6 bases not matched to a gene. CDR3 protein: CASSYSWRDRGLEQYF. In nucleotides, the CDR3 is TGTGCCAGCAGTTACTCGTGGCGGGACAGGGGGCTCGAGCAGTACTTC.

J is TRBJ1-4 and V is TRBV11-2; the D is unclear. Germline loops: CDR1 SGHAT, CDR2 FQNNGV. The CDR3 sequence is 15 residues long. Trimming cost V 8 bases and J 7 bases, with 20 bases left between them. Here the CDR3 reads CASRRPGRAGEKLFF. The DNA for the CDR3 is TGTGCCAGCCGCCGGCCGGGGAGGGCTGGTGAAAAACTGTTTTTT.

The J gene is TRBJ2-1, the V gene TRBV5-1, with unresolved D. V lost 0 bases and J 15 bases, leaving 16 bases between the germline ends. The CDR3 is made up of 13 amino acids. Looked up from germline, CDR1 is SGHRS and CDR2 is YFSETQ. Written as DNA, the CDR3 is TGCGCCAGCAGCTTGGGGTCTAGTGATAGGTGGTTCTTC. Protein sequence: CASSLGSSDRWFF.

V gene TRBV4-2 combines with J gene TRBJ1-2; 10 positions agree with TRBD1. V shed 1 base and J 3 bases; nucleotides not matched to a gene: 5. This CDR3 is built from 16 residues. The germline CDR1 and CDR2 sequences are LGHNA and YNFKEQ. CDR3 in amino acids: CASSQASGQGHYGYTF. The CDR3 bases are TGTGCCAGCAGCCAAGCGTCGGGACAGGGGCACTATGGCTACACCTTC.

This clonotype was counted between two and nine times. The V call is TRBV6-1, the J call TRBJ2-4; 7 bases line up with TRBD1. CDR1 is MNHNS, CDR2 SASEGT, per germline. The V gene end was trimmed by 8 bases and the J gene end by 0 bases; junction bases not matched to a gene: 10. The CDR3 consists of 16 residues. DNA of the CDR3: TGTGCCAGCGCCACGAGACAGGGCTTAGCCAAAAACATTCAGTACTTC. It is translated as CASATRQGLAKNIQYF.

This clonotype was observed a few times. The J gene is TRBJ2-1, the V gene TRBV5-1, with 8 bases identical to TRBD2. This CDR3 region has 15 residues. Looked up from germline, CDR1 is SGHRS and CDR2 is YFSETQ. J gave up 6 bases and V 1 base, and 6 bases lay outside the gene matches. DNA for the CDR3: TGCGCCAGCAGCTTGACCGGGGGGGGTTCCAATGAGCAGTTCTTC. As protein: CASSLTGGGSNEQFF.

This clonotype was found a few times. This chain uses TRBV20-1 with TRBJ2-7; 10 bases are shared with TRBD2. The CDR3 consists of 15 residues. Losses at the gene ends were 6 bases for V and 3 bases for J; bases not matched to a gene: 11. CDR1 is DFQATT and CDR2 is SNEGSKA in the germline V gene (reference sequence). CDR3 DNA sequence: TGCAGTGCGATGGGAACTAGCGGGACTAACTACGAGCAGTACTTC. Translated: CSAMGTSGTNYEQYF.

The rearrangement joins TRBV6-1 to TRBJ1-2; 8 bases line up with TRBD1. The CDR3 extends over 14 amino acids. With V trimmed by 4 bases and J by 4 bases, 5 bases remained unmatched. Germline CDR1 reads MNHNS; CDR2 reads SASEGT. CDR3 in DNA: TGTGCCAGCAGTGCTTTCACAGGGGGCTATGGCTACACCTTC. This codes for CASSAFTGGYGYTF.

This clonotype was seen at least ten times. The rearrangement joins TRBV29-1 to TRBJ2-1; TRBD1 or TRBD2 may be the D gene (5 bases each). Germline V gene sequence: CDR1 SQVTM, CDR2 ANQGSEA. V gave up 7 bases and J gave up 3 bases, with 16 bases separating them. The CDR3 length is 14 residues. The CDR3: CSAAAGTLYNEQFF. The CDR3 nucleotides read TGCAGCGCAGCCGCCGGGACCCTCTACAATGAGCAGTTCTTC.

This clonotype occurred once. In DNA, the CDR3 is TGCGCCAGCAGCCACGGGCGGGCTCCCGGGGAGCTGTTTTTT. Residues: CASSHGRAPGELFF. The chain joins TRBV4-1 to TRBJ2-2, with D possibly TRBD2 on 5 matching bases. The CDR3 is 14 amino acids. CDR1 and CDR2 from the germline V gene are MGHRA and YSYEKL. Trimming stripped 3 bases from V and 6 bases from J, with 11 bases between.

The rearrangement uses TRBV19 and TRBJ2-7, with D possibly TRBD1 on 7 matching bases. The CDR3 has 14 residues. The V gene lost 4 bases and the J gene lost 2 bases, with 12 bases spanning the gap. Germline CDR1 is LNHDA and CDR2 is SQIVND (reference sequence). CDR3 protein: CASSTAGGTYEQYF. CDR3 bases: TGTGCCAGTAGTACGGCAGGGGGGACCTACGAGCAGTACTTC.

V is TRBV4-1 and J is TRBJ2-5; D gene ambiguous. Germline V lookup: CDR1 MGHRA, CDR2 YSYEKL. Between the trimmed V and J ends, which lost 1 base and 2 bases, there was a span of 11 bases. This CDR3 spans 15 amino acids. The CDR3 DNA reads as TGCGCCAGCAGCCAAGTTTGGACGGTTCAAGAGACCCAGTACTTC. Encoded protein: CASSQVWTVQETQYF.

This clonotype was observed a handful of times. The chain carries TRBV4-1 and TRBJ2-3, with D perhaps given as TRBD1 or TRBD2 (5 bases each). In germline, CDR1 is MGHRA, CDR2 YSYEKL. The CDR3 has 14 amino acids. Trimming stripped 1 base from V and 9 bases from J, with 14 bases between. The CDR3 DNA sequence: TGCGCCAGCAGCCAAGGGGGCCCAGGGAGCACGCAGTATTTT. Its translation is CASSQGGPGSTQYF.

This clonotype was observed a few times. The V call is TRBV4-3, the J call TRBJ2-1; D call uncertain. The CDR3 length is 18 residues. V lost 1 base and J lost 4, with 20 bases in between. The V gene's germline CDR1 is LGHNA and CDR2 YSLEER. CDR3 sequence: CASSQAGSDLPQYNEQFF. DNA of the CDR3: TGCGCCAGCAGCCAAGCGGGTTCGGACCTACCTCAGTACAATGAGCAGTTCTTC.

This clonotype was detected a few times. The chain couples TRBV7-2 to TRBJ2-4; D call uncertain. Trimming left V 2 bases short and J 0 bases short, with 11 bases between. Germline CDR1 SGHTA, CDR2 FQGNSA. This CDR3 has 16 amino acids. CDR3 sequence: CASSLNSNLAKNIQYF. The CDR3 DNA reads TGTGCCAGCAGCTTAAATAGCAACTTAGCCAAAAACATTCAGTACTTC. Supplemented by reference TRBV7-2 and TRBJ2-4, the full variable domain reads GAGVSQSPSNKVTEKGKDVELRCDPISGHTALYWYRQSLGQGLEFLIYFQGNSAPDKSGLPSDRFSAERTGGSVSTLTIQRTQQEDSAVYLCASSLNSNLAKNIQYFGAGTRLSVL.

The chain carries TRBV4-2 and TRBJ2-3; 12 nucleotides line up with TRBD2. Germline V gives CDR1 LGHNA, CDR2 YNFKEQ. The V gene end was trimmed by 1 base and the J gene end by 7 bases; junction bases not matched to a gene: 9. This CDR3 has 17 residues. The CDR3, as DNA: TGTGCCAGCAGCCAAGTTTCGGCTAGCGGGGGGGCTTATACGCAGTATTTT. Encoded protein: CASSQVSASGGAYTQYF.